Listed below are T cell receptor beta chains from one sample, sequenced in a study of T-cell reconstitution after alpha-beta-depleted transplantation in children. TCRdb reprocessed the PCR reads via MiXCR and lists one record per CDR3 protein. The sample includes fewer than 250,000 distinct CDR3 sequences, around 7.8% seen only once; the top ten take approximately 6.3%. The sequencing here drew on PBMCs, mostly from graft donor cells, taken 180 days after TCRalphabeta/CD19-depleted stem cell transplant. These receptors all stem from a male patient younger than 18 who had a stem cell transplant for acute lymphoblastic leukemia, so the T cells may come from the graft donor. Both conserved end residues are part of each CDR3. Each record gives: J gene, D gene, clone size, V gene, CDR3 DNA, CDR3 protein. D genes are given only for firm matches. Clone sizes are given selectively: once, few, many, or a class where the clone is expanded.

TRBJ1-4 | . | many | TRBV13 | TGTGCCAGCAGCTTAGGACTCTATGAAAAACTGTTTTTT | CASSLGLYEKLFF
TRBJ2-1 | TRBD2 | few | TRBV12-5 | TGTGCTAGTGGTTTGATTTCCCTCGGACTAGCGGGGCGGGGGGCCTACAATGAGCAGTTCTTC | CASGLISLGLAGRGAYNEQFF
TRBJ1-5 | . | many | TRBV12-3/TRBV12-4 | TGTGCCAGCAGTCCGGGCGTGGGGGGAAGGTCTCAGCCCCATCATTTT | CASSPGVGGRSQPHHF
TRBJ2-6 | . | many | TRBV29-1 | TGCAGCGTTGAAACTCAATCTGGGGCCAACGTCCTGACTTTC | CSVETQSGANVLTF
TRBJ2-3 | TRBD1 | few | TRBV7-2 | TGTGCCAGCAGCGCGGACCGGGACAGGGATACGCAGTATTTT | CASSADRDRDTQYF
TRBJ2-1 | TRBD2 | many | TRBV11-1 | TGTGCCAGCAGCCCCCGGGGGATTAGCGGGGTAGAGAGGAATGAGCAGTTCTTC | CASSPRGISGVERNEQFF
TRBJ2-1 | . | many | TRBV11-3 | TGTGCCAGCAGTTCTTTTGGAAATGAGCAGTTCTTC | CASSSFGNEQFF
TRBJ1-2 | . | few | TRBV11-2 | TGTGCCAGCAGCTTAGATTACTATGGCTACACCTTC | CASSLDYYGYTF
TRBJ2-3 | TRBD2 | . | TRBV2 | TGTACCATCAGTTTACCCAGCGGGGGCCCCGGAGCCTCTACAGATACGCAGTATTTT | CTISLPSGGPGASTDTQYF
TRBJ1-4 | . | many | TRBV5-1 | TGCGCCAGCAGCTCCATTGGACAGTCCCCAAAACTGTTTTTT | CASSSIGQSPKLFF
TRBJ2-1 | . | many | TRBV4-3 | TGCGCCAGCAGCCAGGACTACTTGGGGGAGCAGTTCTTC | CASSQDYLGEQFF
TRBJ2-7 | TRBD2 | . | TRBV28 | TGTGCCAGCAGTTTTTTGGGACTAGCGGGGGGGGAGCAGTACTTC | CASSFLGLAGGEQYF
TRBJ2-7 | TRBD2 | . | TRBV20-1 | TGCAGTGCTAGAGATGGCGGGAGCGCCTACGAGCAGTACTTC | CSARDGGSAYEQYF
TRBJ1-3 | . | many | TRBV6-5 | TGTGCCAGCAGTTACTATGGTGTGGGAAACACCATATATTTT | CASSYYGVGNTIYF
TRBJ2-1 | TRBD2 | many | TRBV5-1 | TGCGCCAGCAGCTTCCTAGCGGGAGGGCCCTCGAGCTCCTACAATGAGCAGTTCTTC | CASSFLAGGPSSSYNEQFF
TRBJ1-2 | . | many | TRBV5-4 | TGTGCCAGCAGCTTAGTGGGAGTCAGCTATGGCTACACCTTC | CASSLVGVSYGYTF
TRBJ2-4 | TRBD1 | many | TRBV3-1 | TGTGCCAGCAGCCAAGGGACAGGGAAAAACATTCAGTACTTC | CASSQGTGKNIQYF
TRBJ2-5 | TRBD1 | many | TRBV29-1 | TGCAGCGTGGACAGGGGAGGAGAGACCCAGTACTTC | CSVDRGGETQYF
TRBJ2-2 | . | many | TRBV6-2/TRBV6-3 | TGTGCCAGCAGGCAACAGGGCATAAACACCGGGGAGCTGTTTTTT | CASRQQGINTGELFF
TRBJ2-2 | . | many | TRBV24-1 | TGTGCCACCAGTAAAGAGGGATTGAACACCGGGGAGCTGTTTTTT | CATSKEGLNTGELFF
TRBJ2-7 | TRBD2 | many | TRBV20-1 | TGCAGTGCTAGAGATCCGGGACTAGCGGGAGGCTCCTACGAGCAGTACTTC | CSARDPGLAGGSYEQYF
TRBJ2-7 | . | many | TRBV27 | TGTGCCAGCAGTTTATCGAGCGGCGGAGCCTACGAGCAGTACTTC | CASSLSSGGAYEQYF
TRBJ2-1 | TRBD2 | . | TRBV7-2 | TGTGCCAGCAGCCGAAGCGGGGGGGCGGGCAATGAGCAGTTCTTC | CASSRSGGAGNEQFF
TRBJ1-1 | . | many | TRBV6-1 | TGTGCCAGCAGTGAAGCGGTTCTGGGCCTGAGAATGAACACTGAAGCTTTCTTT | CASSEAVLGLRMNTEAFF
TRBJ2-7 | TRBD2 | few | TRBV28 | TGTGCCAGCAGCGCTAGCGGGCCTTCCTACGAGCAGTACTTC | CASSASGPSYEQYF
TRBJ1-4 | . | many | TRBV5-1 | TGCGCCAGCAGCTCCGGACTGTCGGATGAAAAACTGTTTTTT | CASSSGLSDEKLFF
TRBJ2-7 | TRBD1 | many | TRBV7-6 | TGTGCCAGCAGCCCGGGACAGTTCTACGAGCAGTACTTC | CASSPGQFYEQYF
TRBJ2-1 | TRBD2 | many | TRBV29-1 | TGCAGCGTTGAGGGACTAGCGGGAATGAGCTCCTACAATGAGCAGTTCTTC | CSVEGLAGMSSYNEQFF
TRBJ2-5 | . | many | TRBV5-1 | TGCGCCAGCAGCGCACAGGACAGACAAGAGACCCAGTACTTC | CASSAQDRQETQYF
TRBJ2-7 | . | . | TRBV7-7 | TGTGCTAGCAGCTTAACGCGGGACAGTTTTTACGAGCAGTACTTC | CASSLTRDSFYEQYF
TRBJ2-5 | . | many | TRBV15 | TGTGCCACCAGCAGAGACCCAGCGGCGATCCAAGAGACCCAGTACTTC | CATSRDPAAIQETQYF
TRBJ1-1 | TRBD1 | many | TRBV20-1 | TGCAGTGCTAGAGCCTCCGGGACAGGGAGTGGAGCTTTCTTT | CSARASGTGSGAFF
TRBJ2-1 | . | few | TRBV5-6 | TGTGCCAGCAGCTTGAGTCCTAGCTCCTACAATGAGCAGTTCTTC | CASSLSPSSYNEQFF
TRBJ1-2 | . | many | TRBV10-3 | TGTGCCATCTCCCAGGACGCTGGCTACACCTTC | CAISQDAGYTF
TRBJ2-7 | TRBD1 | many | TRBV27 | TGTGCCAGCAGGCTTTGGACAGGTAGCTCCTACGAGCAGTACTTC | CASRLWTGSSYEQYF
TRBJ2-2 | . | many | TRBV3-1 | TGTGCCAGCAGCCTGCTTTGGGGCACCGGGGAGCTGTTTTTT | CASSLLWGTGELFF
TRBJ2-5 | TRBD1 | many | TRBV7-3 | TGTGCCAGCAGCTATGGGACAGAAGAGACCCAGTACTTC | CASSYGTEETQYF
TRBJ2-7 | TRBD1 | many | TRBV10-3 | TGTGCCACTCACGCGGGACAGGGATCCTACGAGCAGTACTTC | CATHAGQGSYEQYF
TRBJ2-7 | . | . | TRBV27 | TGTGCCAGCAGTTTCTCAGGGACCTACGAGCAGTACTTC | CASSFSGTYEQYF
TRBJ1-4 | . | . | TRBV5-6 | TGTGCCAGCAGCTTGAAAAGGGAGCCTGATGAAAAACTGTTTTTT | CASSLKREPDEKLFF
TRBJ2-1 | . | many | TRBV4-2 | TGTGCCAGCACCCGAGACTCCGCAGCCAATGAGCAGTTCTTC | CASTRDSAANEQFF
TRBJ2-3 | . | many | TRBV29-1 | TGCAGCGTTGAGTTAACGGATACGCAGTATTTT | CSVELTDTQYF
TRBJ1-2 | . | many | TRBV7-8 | TGTGCCAGCAGCTTAGGGGTACGGGGCTATGGCTACACCTTC | CASSLGVRGYGYTF
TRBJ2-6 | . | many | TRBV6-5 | TGTGCCAGCAGTTCCCGGGACTTAACCTCTGGGGCCAACGTCCTGACTTTC | CASSSRDLTSGANVLTF
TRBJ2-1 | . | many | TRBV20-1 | TGCAGTGCTAGCGGGATCCCCAAATCTTTC | CSASGIPKSF
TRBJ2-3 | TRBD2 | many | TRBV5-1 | TGCGCCAGTACTAGCGGGGGTGGCACAGATACGCAGTATTTT | CASTSGGGTDTQYF
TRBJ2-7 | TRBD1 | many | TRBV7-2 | TGTGCCAGCAGCTTAGTTGAGGGGACAGGGGGCTCCTACGAGCAGTACTTC | CASSLVEGTGGSYEQYF